This T cell receptor beta chain was sequenced during a study of post-analysis software for immune sequencing data (dated by TCRdb to the mid-2010s). Regarding the study in general: Recorded disease courses included relapsing-remitting, secondary progressive and progressive-relapsing multiple sclerosis, with some patients lacking subtype annotation. The multiple sclerosis patient repertoires were compared with some twelve previously published healthy control repertoires from donors aged about 6 to 28 years. A subset of samples was prepared in parallel using single-end sample barcoding, then pooled and co-amplified after Illumina adapter ligation.

To demonstrate the VDJtools post-analysis software, the study profiled TCR beta repertoires from the peripheral blood of about 13 young patients with multiple sclerosis. The patients with multiple sclerosis were children and adolescents between roughly 6 and 16 years of age. General study outcomes and caveats: Normalized Chao1 diversity was significantly lower in multiple sclerosis patients than controls, suggesting substantial peripheral T-cell clonal expansion. When samples were clustered directly using the F measure, samples prepared in the same batch co-clustered strongly, which prompted a batch-effect correction. The control group was slightly older than the multiple sclerosis patient group. Significantly higher frequencies in patients than in controls were found for about 5 TRBV segments, including TRBV5-6, TRBV5-1 and TRBV20-1.

This clonotype showed up just a few times. Its antigen remains unidentified. No qualities accompany the bases; no much larger clone lies one base away. At the junction V is shortened by 3 bases and J by 7 bases, with 12 bases in between. Its CDR3 holds 13 amino acids, cysteine through phenylalanine. Only the CDR3 region is kept as DNA, spanning 39 bases read in frame from base 1. Libraries were made using PCR. Sequencing took place on an Illumina HiSeq 2500. Unique molecular identifiers were incorporated into TCR beta cDNA libraries to reduce PCR and sequencing biases. Per 1 to 10 million input T cells, roughly 0.5 million cDNA molecules were obtained, such that each molecule approximated one T cell. The patient libraries were prepared and sequenced using the same protocol as the earlier healthy control dataset. Samples belonging to the same batch were prepared together, multiplexed and sequenced on a shared HiSeq lane. Turning to the authors' computational methods: MIGEC handled the raw barcoded reads, throwing out single-read molecular identifier groups before consensus assembly and CDR3 extraction. VDJtools was used for post-analysis of the clonotype tables, with diversity normalized by down-sampling every dataset to the smallest sample size. In repertoire overlap clustering, CDR3 amino acid sequences, but not nucleotide sequences, were matched to correct batch-related cross-sample contamination. TCRdb redid the processing of the public reads, applying fastp at Q25 and MiXCR, and retained in-frame beta chains. Records with the same CDR3 protein are collapsed into one entry carrying the most frequent genes and DNA. TCRdb's processing, not the authors' own work, is the source of the V and J calls. For this sample there are about 680,000 distinct CDR3 sequences; 59% appear just once. The top ten clonotypes cover about 11% of the sample.

The sequence links TRBV12-3 or TRBV12-4 to TRBJ1-2; no D segment can be confidently identified. The sequencing sample was made of blood. This clonotype was sampled from a girl aged 2-10 years with multiple sclerosis. The DNA is TGTGCCAGCAGTTTGACCGGCAGTGGTGGCTACACCTTC. Its product reads: CASSLTGSGGYTF.